The sequence of this TCR beta chain was determined in a study of cytomegalovirus exposure and HLA in healthy donors. Looking at the study overall: A previous analysis identified approximately 110 million unique TCR beta sequences derived from roughly 190 million T cells.

Sampled while nominally healthy, donors likely had unrecorded immune exposures. It was with 60 Vbeta and 13 Jbeta primers that the PCR ran. The data were produced by immunoSEQ multiplex PCR, yet TCRdb's version contains in-frame clones alone and is incomplete. The sample holds about 130,000 clones, roughly 84% seen once. V gave up 1 base and J gave up 2 bases, with 6 bases separating them. The CDR3 has 14 amino acids. CDR1 is SNHLY and CDR2 is FYNNEI in the germline V gene. The sequencing input was PBMCs. This rearrangement joins TRBV2 to TRBJ1-5, with no clear D. This TCR was sampled from a boy under 18 in good health and CMV-seronegative. CDR3: CASSEGQGNQPQHF. DNA for the CDR3: TGTGCCAGCAGTGAAGGCCAGGGCAATCAGCCCCAGCATTTT. Based on the CDR3 plus reference TRBV2 and TRBJ1-5, the full variable domain is EPEVTQTPSHQVTQMGQEVILRCVPISNHLYFYWYRQILGQKVEFLVSFYNNEISEKSEIFDDQFSVERPDGSNFTLKIRSTKLEDSAMYFCASSEGQGNQPQHFGDGTRLSIL.